This TCR beta chain was identified in a study of early T cells in non-severe SARS-CoV-2 infection. A few counts support this clonotype. The length of the CDR3 is 15 residues. With 2 bases clipped from V and 5 bases from J, the junction kept 6 bases outside the gene matches. Germline V gene data show CDR1 as SNHLY and CDR2 as FYNNEI. From the 5' RACE reads, TCRdb called clonotypes with MiXCR, one entry per CDR3 protein. Of 69,000 or so distinct CDR3 sequences in the sample, more than 3.5% were seen once. The source was whole blood, collected at baseline. The chain links TRBV2 to TRBJ1-5; 7 bases match TRBD1. The source is an adult who was a healthcare worker with PCR-confirmed SARS-CoV-2 infection or an uninfected control (not recorded which). The donor label of this sample is uncertain. The CDR3 DNA reads TGTGCCAGCAGTGAAATGGGGACAGAATATCAGCCCCAGCATTTT. Amino acids: CASSEMGTEYQPQHF.